A single T cell receptor beta chain is shown here with its context. Antigen: not known. The primer mix had 60 Vbeta and 13 Jbeta primers. The protocol was immunoSEQ multiplex PCR, while the TCRdb copy is restricted to in-frame clones and leaves out a portion. The repertoire holds about 150,000 clones, over 60% seen once, with approximately 0.66% in the top ten. This CDR3 comprises 14 residues. The ends lost 6 bases at V and 6 bases at J; junction bases unmatched: 10. Germline values: CDR1 MNHNS, CDR2 SASEGT. These data belong to a study of cytomegalovirus exposure and HLA in healthy donors. The study's findings and limits: Earlier results showed most TCR beta V segments being productive about 90% or about 30% of the time. No immune exposure information besides CMV serostatus was available. Across HLA loci, a later analysis found differing TCR association rates, with DRB1 most and HLA-C fewest. The classifier was said to identify cytomegalovirus status with high specificity and sensitivity.

The source material was PBMCs. The chain couples TRBV6-1 to TRBJ2-7, with TRBD1 identical over 8 bases. The receptor's source is a male donor in good health and CMV-seronegative. The CDR3 loop is CASSSGPGGGEQYF. The CDR3 DNA is TGTGCCAGCAGCTCCGGGCCAGGGGGCGGCGAGCAGTACTTC.